This T cell receptor (beta chain) was identified during a study of spatial heterogeneity in lung cancer. Study at large: Sequencing of follow-up PBMC samples took place when they were available, at a median of approximately 2 years after resection.

Germline CDR1 and CDR2: SGHTA and FQGNSA. Trimming took 3 bases from V and 6 from J; bases not matched to a gene: 5. The CDR3 has 14 amino acids. Time point denoted: blood at routine non-recurrence follow-up after resection. Frozen PBMC, nontumor lung or tumor provided whole RNA, which was sequenced unsorted. This clonotype was seen a handful of times. Its specificity is unknown. Study outcomes and limitations: The appearance of ubiquitous expanded tumor TCRs in blood was greater at resection than follow-up.

TCRdb re-called the 5' RACE reads through MiXCR, storing one row per CDR3 protein. In the table there are about 52,000 distinct CDR3 sequences, around 6.7% of which are singletons. The source material was PBMCs, sampled at follow-up. This rearrangement joins TRBV7-2 to TRBJ2-1; TRBD1 agrees at 7 bases. The origin of this receptor is a female donor with early-stage non-small cell lung cancer. The CDR3 here is CASSLTGMGNEQFF. The CDR3 DNA follows: TGTGCCAGCAGCTTGACAGGGATGGGCAATGAGCAGTTCTTC.